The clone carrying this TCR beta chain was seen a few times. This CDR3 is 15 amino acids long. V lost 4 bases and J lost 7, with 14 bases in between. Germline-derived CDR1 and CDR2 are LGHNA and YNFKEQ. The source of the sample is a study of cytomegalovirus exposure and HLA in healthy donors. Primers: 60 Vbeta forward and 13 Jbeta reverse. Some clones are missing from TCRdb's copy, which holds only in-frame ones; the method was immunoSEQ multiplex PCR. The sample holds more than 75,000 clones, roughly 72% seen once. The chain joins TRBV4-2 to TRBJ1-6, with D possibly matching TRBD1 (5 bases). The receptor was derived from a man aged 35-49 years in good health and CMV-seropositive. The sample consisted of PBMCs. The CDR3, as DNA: TGTGCCAGCAGCCTTCCCGGGACTAAAAATTCACCCCTCCACTTT. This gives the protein CASSLPGTKNSPLHF.